One TCR beta chain is described in this entry. V dropped 5 bases and J dropped 6; count of bases not matched to a gene: 3. The CDR3 length is 13 residues. In germline, CDR1 is SGHVS, CDR2 FNYEAQ. The data were produced by immunoSEQ multiplex PCR, yet TCRdb's version contains in-frame clones alone and is incomplete. Of about 21,000 clones in the sample, 89% were seen once. The sample is drawn from a study of graft-versus-host responses after intestinal transplantation. Sequenced here: PBMCs, sampled roughly 65 days after intestinal transplantation. The receptor's source is a human patient who received an intestinal transplant, so some T cells may come from the graft donor. The chain uses TRBV7-6 and TRBJ2-2, with TRBD2 matching over 7 bases. This CDR3 is CASSSGTPGELFF. DNA for the CDR3: TGTGCCAGCAGCAGCGGGACTCCCGGGGAGCTGTTTTTT.